This TCR beta chain was profiled in a study of graft-versus-host responses after intestinal transplantation. To note about this clone: Its antigen is still unknown.

The CDR3 contains 17 residues. Germline trimming cut 5 bases from V and 7 bases from J; bases unmatched to any gene: 17. The table came from immunoSEQ multiplex PCR; TCRdb's copy has only in-frame clones and leaves some out. The data contain 90,000 to 120,000 clones, roughly 87% of them singletons. The chain joins TRBV23-1 to TRBJ1-2; 9 nucleotides align to TRBD1. TRBV23-1 is reported as an ORF; its role is uncertain. The material was unstimulated CD4+ T cells sorted from spleen or lymph node cells, obtained before transplant. The clonotype was recovered from a human donor who was the organ donor for an intestinal transplant. Here the CDR3 reads CASSGEGDRDFYGGYTF. CDR3 nucleotides: TGCGCCAGCAGTGGGGAGGGGGACAGGGATTTTTATGGTGGCTACACCTTC.